This TCR beta chain was sequenced during a study of blood T cell repertoires in COVID-19. Overall study: The United States, Italy and Spain were the sources of the acute and convalescent COVID-19 samples. The analysed material was cDNA or gDNA that came from T cells, B-cell-depleted T cells, or PBMCs.

Germline V gene data show CDR1 as SGHRS and CDR2 as YFSETQ. V dropped 4 bases and J dropped 3; count of bases not matched to a gene: 11. This CDR3 is built from 17 residues. Recruitment covered roughly 24 US areas and drew participants whose ages spanned roughly 18 to 100 years. Original processing methods: Amplified reference gene primers provided the basis for estimating nucleated cell counts. The data were produced by immunoSEQ multiplex PCR, yet TCRdb's version contains in-frame clones alone and is incomplete. V and J calls and clone size follow that table, whereas D and trimming were derived from the DNA. The data show approximately 250,000 clones, over 80% seen once.

This TCR derives from a woman younger than 45 with acute COVID-19. Sequencing was done on a sample of PBMCs or T cells enriched from blood (not recorded which). The chain uses TRBV5-1 and TRBJ2-2; the match to TRBD2 covers 8 bases. The CDR3 sequence is CASSPKPGLEDTGELFF. The CDR3 DNA sequence: TGCGCCAGCAGCCCGAAACCGGGACTAGAGGACACCGGGGAGCTGTTTTTT.